The 22 T cell receptor beta chains below were found in one sample sequenced in a study of cytomegalovirus exposure and HLA in healthy donors. 60 Vbeta and 13 Jbeta primers were used in PCR. Libraries were prepared by immunoSEQ multiplex PCR; TCRdb keeps only in-frame clonotypes and omits some of them. The data hold about 160,000 clones, with roughly three quarters observed a single time. Sequencing was carried out using PBMCs. These TCRs come from a man aged 18 to 29 in good health and CMV-seropositive.

The chain employs TRBV4-2 and TRBJ1-1; 9 nucleotides match TRBD1. The CDR3 covers 15 residues. V lost 4 bases to trimming and J lost 3 bases; unmatched junction nucleotides: 6. Germline assignment: CDR1 LGHNA and CDR2 YNFKEQ. CDR3 amino acids: CASSRTTGGDTEAFF. CDR3 DNA: TGTGCCAGCAGCCGGACCACAGGGGGCGACACTGAAGCTTTCTTT.

V is TRBV7-3 and J is TRBJ2-2, with 14 bases aligning to TRBD2. After removal of 9 bases from V and 1 base from J, the junction contained 4 bases not matched to a gene. Germline V CDR1 and CDR2: SGHTA, FQGTGA. This CDR3 has 16 amino acids. DNA of the CDR3: TGTGCCAGTGGACTAGCGGGGGGACAGAACACCGGGGAGCTGTTTTTT. Its protein is CASGLAGGQNTGELFF. Drawing the rest from reference TRBV7-3 and TRBJ2-2, the complete variable domain is GAGVSQTPSNKVTEKGKYVELRCDPISGHTALYWYRQSLGQGPEFLIYFQGTGAADDSGLPNDRFFAVRPEGSVSTLKIQRTERGDSAVYLCASGLAGGQNTGELFFGEGSRLTVL.

The chain links TRBV7-2 to TRBJ2-5; 7 bases are shared with TRBD2. The DNA end lines up better with TRBJ2-7; the J call may be wrong. Germline V gene data show CDR1 as SGHTA and CDR2 as FQGNSA. The CDR3 totals 13 residues. CDR3: CASSLSREREQYF. The CDR3 DNA reads as TGTGCCAGCAGCTTATCGCGGGAGCGCGAGCAGTACTTC.

V usage is TRBV11-3 and J usage is TRBJ2-1; a possible D gene is TRBD1 (6 bases). V was shortened by 4 bases and J by 5 bases, with 12 bases between the two germline ends. Germline lookup yields CDR1 SGHNT and CDR2 YENEEA. The CDR3 loop spans 14 amino acids. The CDR3 sequence is CASSSTGFNNEQFF. For the CDR3, the DNA is TGTGCCAGCAGCTCTACAGGGTTCAACAATGAGCAGTTCTTC.

This rearrangement joins TRBV11-2 to TRBJ2-1, with 8 bases aligning to TRBD2. The CDR3 spans 14 residues. The junction had 2 bases not matched to a gene; V was cut back by 1 base and J by 6 bases. Germline-derived CDR1 and CDR2 are SGHAT and FQNNGV. CDR3 protein: CASSLVGLANEQFF. In nucleotides, the CDR3 is TGTGCCAGCAGCTTAGTCGGACTAGCCAATGAGCAGTTCTTC.

As concerns this clone: Other nucleotide sequences in the sample specify the same CDR3. The V gene is TRBV27, the J gene TRBJ2-7; the match to TRBD1 covers 10 bases. Germline V CDR1 and CDR2: MNHEY, SMNVEV (reference sequence). J lost 2 bases, V lost 5 bases, and 6 bases had no gene match. This CDR3 is built from 15 residues. The CDR3 protein is CASSLSGTGAYEQYF. CDR3 bases: TGTGCCAGCAGTCTGTCCGGGACAGGGGCCTACGAGCAGTACTTC.

The chain recombines TRBV5-1 with TRBJ1-1; D may be TRBD1 (5 bases). In germline, CDR1 is SGHRS, CDR2 YFSETQ. CDR3 length equals 16 residues. V lost 4 bases, J lost 1 base, and 17 bases lay in between. CDR3 residues: CASSDGWTQGNTEAFF. The CDR3 DNA follows: TGCGCCAGCAGCGACGGGTGGACGCAGGGGAACACTGAAGCTTTCTTT.

The CDR3 loop is CASSQVHGDFATYEQYF. In nucleotides, the CDR3 is TGCGCCAGCAGCCAAGTCCACGGGGATTTCGCAACCTACGAGCAGTACTTC. The genes are TRBV4-1 and TRBJ2-7; D possibly corresponds to TRBD2 (5 bases). Deletions cut 1 base from V and 2 bases from J, with 18 bases between. The germline CDR1 and CDR2 sequences are MGHRA and YSYEKL. The CDR3 is 17 residues long.

The chain couples TRBV15 to TRBJ2-3; 9 nucleotides agree with TRBD1. The CDR3 spans 15 residues. The germline gives CDR1 LNHNV, CDR2 YYDKDF (reference sequence). V lost 1 base, J lost 7 bases, and 6 bases stayed unmatched. CDR3: CATSRAVQGAYTQYF. The CDR3, as DNA: TGTGCCACCAGCAGAGCAGTACAGGGGGCATATACGCAGTATTTT. Full variable domain (missing parts from reference TRBV15 and TRBJ2-3): DAMVIQNPRYQVTQFGKPVTLSCSQTLNHNVMYWYQQKSSQAPKLLFHYYDKDFNNEADTPDNFQSRRPNTSFCFLDIRSPGLGDTAMYLCATSRAVQGAYTQYFGPGTRLTVL.

This clone was recorded a few times. The chain is built from TRBV1 and TRBJ1-5; the D call in the table, TRBD1, was not verified against the DNA. TRBV1 is a recognized pseudogene. The CDR3 sequence is 19 residues long. Here the CDR3 reads CTSSQGGQGGPYSNQPQHF. For the CDR3, the DNA is TGCACCAGCAGCCAAGGGGGACAGGGGGGCCCTTATAGCAATCAGCCCCAGCATTTT.

The rearrangement uses TRBV10-3 and TRBJ1-5, with TRBD1 matching over 10 bases. Germline V gives CDR1 ENHRY, CDR2 SYGVKD. The CDR3 sequence is 14 residues long. Trimming cost V 3 bases and J 6 bases; bases outside gene matches: 2. For the CDR3, the DNA is TGTGCCATCAGTGACGGGACAGGGGTTCAGCCCCAGCATTTT. Protein sequence: CAISDGTGVQPQHF.

The chain links TRBV7-6 to TRBJ2-7; no clear D. Germline V gene lookup returns CDR1 SGHVS and CDR2 FNYEAQ. Trimming stripped 1 base from V and 6 bases from J, with 4 bases between. This CDR3 is built from 11 residues. The CDR3 sequence is CASSLEREQYF. The CDR3 DNA reads TGTGCCAGCAGCTTAGAGCGCGAGCAGTACTTC. Using reference TRBV7-6 and TRBJ2-7 for the parts outside the CDR3, the full variable domain is GAGVSQSPRYKVTKRGQDVALRCDPISGHVSLYWYRQALGQGPEFLTYFNYEAQQDKSGLPNDRFSAERPEGSISTLTIQRTEQRDSAMYRCASSLEREQYFGPGTRLTVT.

The chain has TRBV7-9 and TRBJ2-2, with D uncertain. Looked up from germline, CDR1 is SEHNR and CDR2 is FQNEAQ (reference sequence). Trimming left V 5 bases short and J 0 bases short, with 10 bases between. The CDR3 has 15 residues. CDR3 residues: CASSPRVANTGELFF. The CDR3, as DNA: TGTGCCAGCAGCCCCCGGGTTGCGAACACCGGGGAGCTGTTTTTT.

The J gene is TRBJ2-5, the V gene TRBV4-2; 10 bases match TRBD2. This CDR3 has 16 amino acids. Germline V gives CDR1 LGHNA, CDR2 YNFKEQ. The V and J ends lost 2 bases and 2 bases, in that order; junction bases with no gene match: 5. The CDR3 DNA is TGTGCCAGCAGCCAAAATCCTAGCGGGGGACAAGAGACCCAGTACTTC. Amino acid sequence: CASSQNPSGGQETQYF.

The chain recombines TRBV19 with TRBJ2-4; 10 bases are shared with TRBD1. The CDR3 runs to 14 residues. After removal of 4 bases from V and 8 bases from J, the junction contained 5 bases not matched to a gene. Per the germline V gene, CDR1 is LNHDA and CDR2 is SQIVND (reference sequence). In DNA, the CDR3 is TGTGCCAGTAGTACTAGACAGGGGGCGGACATTCAGTACTTC. Its protein is CASSTRQGADIQYF.

This clone was seen a single time. This chain's CDR3 is CASSVGTGLTEAFF. The CDR3 region has the DNA TGTGCCAGCAGTGTCGGGACAGGCCTTACTGAAGCTTTCTTT. The rearrangement uses TRBV2 and TRBJ1-1; 8 nucleotides match TRBD1. The CDR3 spans 14 residues. Losses at the gene ends were 4 bases for V and 5 bases for J; bases not matched to a gene: 6. Germline CDR1 and CDR2: SNHLY and FYNNEI.

The chain is built from TRBV5-1 and TRBJ2-4; 11 positions match TRBD2. The CDR3 extends over 18 amino acids. The V segment lost 4 bases and the J segment 2 bases; nucleotides outside the gene matches: 11. The germline V gene has CDR1 SGHRS and CDR2 YFSETQ. For the CDR3, the DNA is TGCGCCAGCAGCCTTACTAGCGGGAGCGGGGTGCCCAAAAACATTCAGTACTTC. Encoded protein: CASSLTSGSGVPKNIQYF.

The chain has TRBV4-1 and TRBJ2-5; D may be TRBD1 (6 bases). CDR3 length: 18 residues. Germline V gene lookup returns CDR1 MGHRA and CDR2 YSYEKL. Between the trimmed V and J ends, which lost 0 bases and 1 base, there was a span of 18 bases. CDR3 sequence reads: CASSQEPRTANFQETQYF. The CDR3 coding sequence is TGCGCCAGCAGCCAAGAGCCCCGGACAGCCAATTTCCAAGAGACCCAGTACTTC.

The J gene is TRBJ1-5, the V gene TRBV10-3, with 9 bases matching TRBD1. Germline values: CDR1 ENHRY, CDR2 SYGVKD. The CDR3 runs 15 residues. V lost 3 bases to trimming and J lost 7 bases; unmatched junction nucleotides: 7. The CDR3 DNA follows: TGTGCCATCAGTGATGACAGGGGGGCGAGGCAGCCCCAGCATTTT. This sequence encodes CAISDDRGARQPQHF.

This chain uses TRBV27 with TRBJ1-2; D is unclear. Germline CDR1 MNHEY, CDR2 SMNVEV (reference sequence). CDR3 length equals 14 residues. Trimming cost V 4 bases and J 5 bases, with 14 bases left between them. The CDR3 DNA follows: TGTGCCAGCAGTTGGGGTCCGGGAGCATATGGCTACACCTTC. Protein sequence: CASSWGPGAYGYTF.

The chain is built from TRBV7-9 and TRBJ1-5; possibly TRBD1 for D (5 bases). CDR3 size: 15 residues. The V gene lost 1 base and the J gene lost 5 bases, with 12 bases spanning the gap. Germline V gives CDR1 SEHNR, CDR2 FQNEAQ (reference sequence). The CDR3, as DNA: TGTGCCAGCAGCTTAGGGGCGACAGACCATCAGCCCCAGCATTTT. It is translated as CASSLGATDHQPQHF.

This clone was detected only a few times. Germline is not matched at one junction end, which may reflect a read error. The V and J genes are TRBV5-1 and TRBJ1-2; D perhaps matches TRBD1 (5 bases). Germline V lookup: CDR1 SGHRS, CDR2 YFSETQ. The CDR3 spans 14 residues. The CDR3 DNA sequence: TGTGCCAGCAGCTTGGGTTCCAGGGCGTCCGGCTACACCTTC. Protein: CASSLGSRASGYTF.